This TCR beta chain was documented in a study of T cell changes during pregnancy in multiple sclerosis. Profiling relied on immunoSEQ multiplex PCR, and the TCRdb table lists in-frame clones only, not all of them. The sample lists roughly 38,000 clones, around 92% occurring once. This CDR3 spans 17 amino acids. Trimming removed 1 base from V and 3 bases from J, with 16 bases in between. The V gene's germline CDR1 is SGHVS and CDR2 FQNEAQ. Material: CD4+ T cells from peripheral blood mononuclear cells, obtained in the second trimester of pregnancy. The chain recombines TRBV7-8 with TRBJ2-4, with a weak D call TRBD2 (6 bases). This sequence was found in a female donor in good health, enrolled as a control in a pregnancy study. CDR3 region: CASSLVAGRGGKNIQYF. The CDR3 DNA follows: TGTGCCAGCAGCTTAGTGGCTGGACGGGGAGGCAAAAACATTCAGTACTTC. Supplemented by reference TRBV7-8 and TRBJ2-4, the full variable domain reads GAGVSQSPRYKVAKRGQDVALRCDPISGHVSLFWYQQALGQGPEFLTYFQNEAQLDKSGLPSDRFFAERPEGSVSTLKIQRTQQEDSAVYLCASSLVAGRGGKNIQYFGAGTRLSVL.